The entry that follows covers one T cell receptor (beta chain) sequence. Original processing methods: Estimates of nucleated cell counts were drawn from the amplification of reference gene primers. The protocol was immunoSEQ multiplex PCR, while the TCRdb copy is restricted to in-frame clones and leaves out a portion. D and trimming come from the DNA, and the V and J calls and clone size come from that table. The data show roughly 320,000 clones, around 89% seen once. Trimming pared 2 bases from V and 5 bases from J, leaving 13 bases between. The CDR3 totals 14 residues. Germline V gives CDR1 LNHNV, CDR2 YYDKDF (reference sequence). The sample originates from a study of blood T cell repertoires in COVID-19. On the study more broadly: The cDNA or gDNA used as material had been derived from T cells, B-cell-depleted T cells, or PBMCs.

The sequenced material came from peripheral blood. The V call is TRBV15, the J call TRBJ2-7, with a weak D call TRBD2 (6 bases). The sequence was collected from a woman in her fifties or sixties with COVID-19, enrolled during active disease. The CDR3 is CATSRRGLKDEQYF. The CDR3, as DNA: TGTGCCACCAGCAGACGGGGACTGAAGGACGAGCAGTACTTC.